These T cell receptor beta chains were read from a single sample in a study of cytomegalovirus exposure and HLA in healthy donors. Generated by immunoSEQ multiplex PCR, the TCRdb table keeps only in-frame clones and is missing some. The table has around 100,000 clones, around 70% seen once. Sequencing used PBMCs. These receptors all come from a man between 25 and 39 years old in good health and CMV-seropositive. CDR3s include the opening cysteine and the closing phenylalanine or tryptophan. D genes are given only for firm matches. Size tells how often a clone was seen (once, few, many) or the class of an expanded clone, and some rows leave it out.

d_gene	v_gene	abundance	j_gene	CDR3nt	CDR3aa
TRBD1	TRBV27	few	TRBJ1-6	TGTGCCAGCAGTTTAGCAGGGGGCCTTAATTCACCCCTCCACTTT	CASSLAGGLNSPLHF
TRBD1	TRBV6-1	NA	TRBJ1-1	TGTGCCAGCAGTACCCAACAGGGGAGTACTGAAGCTTTCTTT	CASSTQQGSTEAFF
TRBD2	TRBV4-1	NA	TRBJ2-7	TGCGCCAGCAGCCAAGGGCCACTAGCGGTGTTCTCCTACGAGCAGTACTTC	CASSQGPLAVFSYEQYF
TRBD1	TRBV28	NA	TRBJ1-2	TGTGCCATCCAACCGACAGGGAACTATGGCTACATCTTC	CAIQPTGNYGYIF
TRBD2	TRBV6-1	few	TRBJ2-3	TGTGCCAGCAGTGGGGCATTAGCCCTAGCGGGGGGCCCCGATACGCAGTATTTT	CASSGALALAGGPDTQYF
NA	TRBV5-4	NA	TRBJ1-2	TGTGCCAGCAGCTTGAGGGGAGGGAACTATGGCTACACCTTC	CASSLRGGNYGYTF
TRBD1	TRBV15	NA	TRBJ1-1	TGTGCCACCAGCAGAGAACAGGGGGAAAACACTGAAGCTTTCTTT	CATSREQGENTEAFF
NA	TRBV9	NA	TRBJ2-5	TGTGCCAGCAGTCCCCCAGCGCCTGGGGAGACCCAGTACTTC	CASSPPAPGETQYF
NA	TRBV2	few	TRBJ2-5	TGTGCCAGCATCTCGAGGCAGTTGTGGCCCCAAGAGACCCAGTACTTC	CASISRQLWPQETQYF
TRBD1	TRBV27	NA	TRBJ1-4	TGTGCCAGCAACCCCCAGGGGGGTAGGGGTGAAAAACTGTTTTTT	CASNPQGGRGEKLFF
TRBD1	TRBV30	NA	TRBJ1-2	TGTGCCTGGAGTTCGACAGGGGTTTTCGGAGGCTACACCTTC	CAWSSTGVFGGYTF
NA	TRBV11-2	NA	TRBJ1-1	TGTGCCAGCATCAACCCAAACAGATACACTGAAGCTTTCTTT	CASINPNRYTEAFF
NA	TRBV19	few	TRBJ1-1	TGTGCCAGTAGTATAGGCCCCAGTAACACTGAAGCTTTCTTT	CASSIGPSNTEAFF
NA	TRBV6-1	NA	TRBJ1-6	TGTGCCAGCAGACGGGACACCGATTCACCCCTCCACTTT	CASRRDTDSPLHF
NA	TRBV5-1	NA	TRBJ1-2	TGCGCCAGCAGCTTGAACCGGGGATATGGCTACACCTTC	CASSLNRGYGYTF
NA	TRBV11-3	few	TRBJ2-5	TGTGCCAGCAGCCCCCCAGGAGAGACCCAGTACTTC	CASSPPGETQYF
NA	TRBV5-6	few	TRBJ2-7	TGTGCCAGCAGCTGGAGTTCCTACGAGCAGTACTTC	CASSWSSYEQYF
TRBD2	TRBV7-3	NA	TRBJ2-1	TGTGCCAACCAGGGAACTCGACTAGCGGTCCCTGAGCAGTTCTTC	CANQGTRLAVPEQFF
TRBD1	TRBV28	NA	TRBJ1-3	TGTGCCAGCAGTTCACCAATCGACAGGGTGGCGGAAGGAGGTGACACCATATATTTT	CASSSPIDRVAEGGDTIYF
TRBD2	TRBV6-1	NA	TRBJ2-3	TGTGCCACAACGGGGGGGCGAGGGGACACAGATACGCAGTATTTT	CATTGGRGDTDTQYF
NA	TRBV6-4	NA	TRBJ2-3	TGTGCCAGCAGTGAATCTCCCGGGAATACGCAGTATTTT	CASSESPGNTQYF
TRBD1	TRBV5-1	NA	TRBJ1-2	TGCGCCAGCAGCCCGGGACAGGGGCCTCCCAACTATGGCTACACCTTC	CASSPGQGPPNYGYTF
TRBD1	TRBV5-4	NA	TRBJ2-3	TGTGCCAGCAGCTGGGGTCCCGGGACAGGGGAGGGAGATACGCAGTATTTT	CASSWGPGTGEGDTQYF
NA	TRBV5-1	NA	TRBJ1-2	TGCGCCAGCAGCCCGTTCCTCGCCTATTCCCAGGGGTTCGGCTACACCTTC	CASSPFLAYSQGFGYTF
NA	TRBV7-3	NA	TRBJ1-2	TGTGCCAGCAGTCCCGATCCGGCAGCGAACTATGGCTACACCTTC	CASSPDPAANYGYTF
NA	TRBV6-5	NA	TRBJ2-3	TGTGCCAGCAGTTACACTGTAGCGGCCCTCGATACGCAGTATTTT	CASSYTVAALDTQYF
TRBD1	TRBV30	NA	TRBJ1-2	TGTGCCTGGAGTGATATCACAGGGGGCGCGGACTATGGCTACACCTTC	CAWSDITGGADYGYTF
TRBD1	TRBV6-5	NA	TRBJ1-1	TGTGCCAGCAGTCCCCGGACAGGAGAAGCTTTCTTT	CASSPRTGEAFF
NA	TRBV7-8	NA	TRBJ1-2	TGTGCCAGCAGCTTAGCTCAGGGTTGGCCACCGTTCCCATATGGCTACACCTTC	CASSLAQGWPPFPYGYTF
NA	TRBV7-2	NA	TRBJ1-1	TGTGCCAGCAGCTTTCACAGTGAAGCTTTCTTT	CASSFHSEAFF
NA	TRBV19	NA	TRBJ1-6	TGTGCCAGTAGTATCACCAAGGGGTCCCTCCACTTT	CASSITKGSLHF
NA	TRBV29-1	NA	TRBJ1-1	TGCAGCGTTGCCGGGGGGGGAGCTCTTAGAGGGACTGAAGCTTTCTTT	CSVAGGGALRGTEAFF
TRBD1	TRBV6-5	NA	TRBJ1-5	TGTGCCAGCAGTGTCGACAGGGAGAGCAATCAGCCCCAGCATTTT	CASSVDRESNQPQHF
TRBD2	TRBV10-1	NA	TRBJ2-1	TGCGCCAGCAGTGGGGGGGGTAGCGGAGCCTACAATGAGCAGTTCTTC	CASSGGGSGAYNEQFF
TRBD1	TRBV29-1	NA	TRBJ2-7	TGCAGCGTTCCCCCCCCGGGACAGGTTTTCTACGAGCAGTACTTC	CSVPPPGQVFYEQYF
TRBD2	TRBV4-1	NA	TRBJ2-2	TGCGCCAGCAGCCAAGATTGGAGCGGGGGGGCGTTCGGGGAGCTGTTTTTT	CASSQDWSGGAFGELFF
NA	TRBV7-9	few	TRBJ2-4	TGTGCCAGCAGCCAGGGGGGATCGGTGTGGGGGCCGGGGAACATTCAGTACTTC	CASSQGGSVWGPGNIQYF
NA	TRBV19	NA	TRBJ2-2	TGTGCCAGTAGTATCAAGGGGCCCCCGAACACCGGGGAGCTGTTTTTT	CASSIKGPPNTGELFF